Shown below are 7 T cell receptor beta chains from a single sample sequenced in a study of early T cells in non-severe SARS-CoV-2 infection. TCRdb re-called the 5' RACE reads with MiXCR, one entry per CDR3 protein. The table shows just under 65,000 distinct CDR3 sequences, with approximately 6% occurring only once. The material sequenced was whole blood, taken at baseline. The receptors shown here come from an adult who was a healthcare worker with PCR-confirmed SARS-CoV-2 infection or an uninfected control (not recorded which).

This clonotype has just a few counts. This chain links TRBV18 with TRBJ1-1, with D hard to call. V gave up 3 bases and J gave up 3 bases, with 11 bases separating them. Germline CDR1 is KGHSH and CDR2 is LQKENI. The CDR3 covers 14 residues. CDR3 bases: TGTGCCAGCTCACCGTCCGGGTCGTACACTGAAGCTTTCTTT. Translated, it gives CASSPSGSYTEAFF.

At least ten counts were recorded for this clonotype. The chain links TRBV12-3 or TRBV12-4 to TRBJ2-2, with D uncertain. This CDR3 region has 12 residues. Trimming removed 2 bases from V and 4 bases from J, with 2 bases in between. The chain's CDR3 is CASSLLTGELFF. DNA of the CDR3: TGTGCCAGCAGTTTACTCACCGGGGAGCTGTTTTTT.

V and J are TRBV28 and TRBJ2-4; TRBD1 aligns across 9 bases. The CDR3 covers 17 residues. CDR1 is MDHEN, CDR2 SYDVKM, per germline. The J segment lost 0 bases and the V segment lost 6 bases, leaving 9 bases of the junction unmatched. Here the CDR3 DNA reads TGTGCCAGCAGAGGGACAGGGCACCGTTTAGCCAAAAACATTCAGTACTTC. Translating gives CASRGTGHRLAKNIQYF. The full variable domain, completed using reference TRBV28 and TRBJ2-4, is DVKVTQSSRYLVKRTGEKVFLECVQDMDHENMFWYRQDPGLGLRLIYFSYDVKMKEKGDIPEGYSVSREKKERFSLILESASTNQTSMYLCASRGTGHRLAKNIQYFGAGTRLSVL.

At least ten counts were recorded for this clonotype. V and J are TRBV2 and TRBJ1-5; D is uncertain. Looked up from germline, CDR1 is SNHLY and CDR2 is FYNNEI. CDR3 length: 15 residues. V was cut by 1 base and J by 3 bases, with 10 bases left in between. The CDR3 region has the DNA TGTGCCAGCAGTGAAGGACTAATAGACAATCAGCCCCAGCATTTT. Its translation is CASSEGLIDNQPQHF.

The rearrangement uses TRBV6-1 and TRBJ2-3; D not resolved. Germline V lookup: CDR1 MNHNS, CDR2 SASEGT. V lost 3 bases, J lost 0 bases, and 10 bases lay in between. The CDR3 length is 15 residues. CDR3 loop: CASSDTHTSTDTQYF. The CDR3 DNA sequence: TGTGCCAGCAGTGACACGCATACTAGCACAGATACGCAGTATTTT.

V usage is TRBV24-1 and J usage is TRBJ2-7, with 7 nucleotides matching TRBD1. This CDR3 has 15 residues. V gave up 3 bases and J gave up 1 base; unmatched junction bases: 5. Germline V gene lookup returns CDR1 KGHDR and CDR2 SFDVKD. Here the CDR3 reads CATSDPSTGSYEQYF. CDR3 in DNA: TGTGCCACCAGTGATCCCTCGACAGGGTCCTACGAGCAGTACTTC.

This clonotype has at least ten counts. The J gene is TRBJ1-1, the V gene TRBV6-5; D remains unclear. The CDR3 has 14 amino acids. The germline V gene encodes CDR1 MNHEY and CDR2 SVGAGI. V was trimmed by 6 bases and J by 4 bases, leaving 15 bases between them. The chain's CDR3 is CASSRAGPTTEAFF. The DNA of the CDR3 is TGTGCCAGCAGCCGCGCTGGGCCCACCACTGAAGCTTTCTTT.